Below are 25 T cell receptor beta chains sequenced from a single sample in a study of blood T cell repertoires in COVID-19. Generated by immunoSEQ multiplex PCR, the TCRdb table keeps only in-frame clones and is missing some. The sample yields about 380,000 clones, about 87% seen once. The sample was PBMCs or T cells enriched from blood (not recorded which). The receptors here all came from a man aged 30 to 39 who had recovered from COVID-19.

This clone was counted between two and nine times. The gene calls are TRBV18 and TRBJ1-1, with 7 bases identical to TRBD1. Germline CDR1 and CDR2: KGHSH and LQKENI. CDR3 length: 16 amino acids. V was pared by 3 bases and J by 5 bases, with 12 bases of the junction left unmatched. Written as DNA, the CDR3 is TGTGCCAGCTCACCGTCCCGGGACAGCTTTAGGACTGAAGCTTTCTTT. Its translation is CASSPSRDSFRTEAFF.

A note on this clone: Other DNA sequences from this sample encode an identical CDR3 as well. This chain links TRBV12-3 or TRBV12-4 with TRBJ1-2; 8 bases line up with TRBD1. J gave up 7 bases and V 2 bases, and 3 bases lay outside the gene matches. The CDR3 is 13 amino acids. In nucleotides, the CDR3 is TGTGCCAGCAGTTTACAGGGGGCAGGTGGCTACACCTTC. Translated, it gives CASSLQGAGGYTF.

The chain employs TRBV10-1 and TRBJ2-3; D is uncertain. This CDR3 contains 13 residues. The germline CDR1 and CDR2 sequences are WNHNN and SYGVQD (reference sequence). V was trimmed by 6 bases and J by 0 bases, leaving 7 bases between them. The CDR3 coding sequence is TGCGCCAGCAGCCGACAAAGCACAGATACGCAGTATTTT. Its protein is CASSRQSTDTQYF.

V and J are TRBV6-5 and TRBJ1-2, with D possibly TRBD1 on 5 matching bases. Trimming took off 7 bases at V and 4 bases at J, with 16 bases between the two ends. CDR1 MNHEY and CDR2 SVGAGI come from the germline V gene. The CDR3 spans 14 residues. CDR3 coding DNA: TGTGCCAGCAATATCCAGGGAATTGTCTATGGCTACACCTTC. Translation gives CASNIQGIVYGYTF.

The rearrangement uses TRBV27 and TRBJ2-7, with a weak D call TRBD1 (6 bases). The V end was cut by 5 bases, the J end by 1 base, with 30 bases between. Germline V gene data show CDR1 as MNHEY and CDR2 as SMNVEV (reference sequence). The CDR3 spans 20 residues. DNA of the CDR3: TGTGCCAGCAGTCTAACGAACCCCAGTTGGGGCAGGGGAAGGTCCTACGAGCAGTACTTC. Amino acids: CASSLTNPSWGRGRSYEQYF.

The chain employs TRBV15 and TRBJ2-1; TRBD2 matches at 15 bases. J lost 5 bases, V lost 4 bases, and 6 bases had no gene match. Per the germline V gene, CDR1 is LNHNV and CDR2 is YYDKDF (reference sequence). The CDR3 has 17 residues. The CDR3, as DNA: TGTGCCACCAGCACCCGGACTAGCGGGGGGGTCGACAATGAGCAGTTCTTC. Translating gives CATSTRTSGGVDNEQFF.

CDR3 in amino acids: CASSQVGQGAGGYTF. Written as DNA, the CDR3 is TGTGCCAGCAGCCAAGTGGGACAGGGGGCCGGGGGCTACACCTTC. The V and J genes are TRBV3-1 (or the pseudogene TRBV3-2) and TRBJ1-2, with 12 nucleotides matching TRBD1. Trimming cost V 1 base and J 8 bases; bases outside gene matches: 5. CDR3 length: 15 amino acids. Germline CDR1 LGHDT, CDR2 YNNKEL (reference sequence).

The chain joins TRBV2 to TRBJ2-2, with D hard to call. Germline V gene sequence: CDR1 SNHLY, CDR2 FYNNEI. Trimming removed 8 bases at V and 1 base at J, with 8 bases between. CDR3 length: 13 amino acids. The CDR3 is CASGPKNTGELFF. In nucleotides, the CDR3 is TGTGCCAGCGGGCCAAAGAACACCGGGGAGCTGTTTTTT.

This clone was seen a few times. Other DNA variants within this sample encode the same CDR3. The rearrangement links TRBV20-1 to TRBJ1-5; TRBD1 might be the D (6 bases). Looked up from germline, CDR1 is DFQATT and CDR2 is SNEGSKA (reference sequence). The CDR3 consists of 13 residues. The ends were cut back, 3 bases at V and 6 bases at J, with 12 bases in the middle. The chain's CDR3 is CSASGGQGQPQHF. The DNA of the CDR3 is TGCAGTGCTAGTGGGGGGCAGGGTCAGCCCCAGCATTTT.

V gene TRBV11-2 combines with J gene TRBJ1-4, with D tentatively TRBD1 (5 bases). Trimming left V 5 bases short and J 8 bases short, with 15 bases between. The CDR3 is made up of 14 amino acids. Germline CDR1 and CDR2: SGHAT and FQNNGV. CDR3 protein: CASSAEYRGEKLFF. The CDR3 DNA is TGTGCCAGCAGCGCGGAGTACCGGGGGGAAAAACTGTTTTTT.

This chain joins TRBV7-2 and TRBJ1-2; D possibly corresponds to TRBD1 (6 bases). V shed 1 base and J shed 4 bases, with 16 bases lying between them. Germline V gene data show CDR1 as SGHTA and CDR2 as FQGNSA. The CDR3 consists of 16 residues. The CDR3 loop reads CASSLVASGQIYGYTF. Here the CDR3 DNA reads TGTGCCAGCAGCTTAGTCGCTAGCGGACAGATCTATGGCTACACCTTC. The full variable domain, completed using reference TRBV7-2 and TRBJ1-2, is GAGVSQSPSNKVTEKGKDVELRCDPISGHTALYWYRQSLGQGLEFLIYFQGNSAPDKSGLPSDRFSAERTGGSVSTLTIQRTQQEDSAVYLCASSLVASGQIYGYTFGSGTRLTVV.

This clone was seen a single time. V gene TRBV7-8 combines with J gene TRBJ2-1; 11 nucleotides agree with TRBD2. In germline, CDR1 is SGHVS, CDR2 FQNEAQ. Trimming removed 5 bases from V and 0 bases from J; junction bases left unmatched: 21. The CDR3 is made up of 22 amino acids. The CDR3 protein is CASSTRKASGGLGPSSYNEQFF. DNA of the CDR3: TGTGCCAGCAGCACAAGAAAGGCTAGCGGGGGGCTCGGTCCAAGCTCCTACAATGAGCAGTTCTTC.

This chain uses TRBV12-5 with TRBJ2-1; 7 bases are shared with TRBD2. Germline V gives CDR1 LGHNT, CDR2 FRNRAP. This CDR3 is 16 amino acids long. The V segment lost 8 bases and the J segment 0 bases; nucleotides outside the gene matches: 10. The CDR3 DNA reads as TGTGCTAGTAAAGCCTCGGGGGGTGGCTCCTACAATGAGCAGTTCTTC. It codes for CASKASGGGSYNEQFF.

The chain employs TRBV5-1 and TRBJ2-5; possible D gene TRBD1, 6 bases. This CDR3 has 15 residues. Trimming took 1 base from V and 4 from J, leaving 14 bases between them. Germline CDR1 and CDR2: SGHRS and YFSETQ. For the CDR3, the DNA is TGCGCCAGCAGCTTGCTCGCGCAGGGGAGAGAGACCCAGTACTTC. Protein product: CASSLLAQGRETQYF.

Details on this clone: The sample carries other DNA sequences with the same CDR3. The J gene is TRBJ1-1, the V gene TRBV11-2; D is undetermined. This CDR3 has 13 amino acids. The V end was cut by 2 bases, the J end by 2 bases, with 6 bases between. In germline, CDR1 is SGHAT, CDR2 FQNNGV. The CDR3 nucleotides read TGTGCCAGCAGCTTAACCAGAAACACTGAAGCTTTCTTT. Translated, it gives CASSLTRNTEAFF.

This sequence joins TRBV6-4 and TRBJ2-2; maybe TRBD2 (6 bases). Germline V gene data show CDR1 as MRHNA and CDR2 as SNTAGT. The CDR3 has 14 amino acids. V was cut by 4 bases and J by 6 bases, with 12 bases left in between. The CDR3, as DNA: TGTGCCAGCAGTGTGCAGACTAGTTCCGGGGAGCTGTTTTTT. Protein sequence: CASSVQTSSGELFF.

The chain is built from TRBV5-1 and TRBJ1-1; 9 bases are shared with TRBD1. CDR1 and CDR2 from the germline V gene are SGHRS and YFSETQ. The ends lost 6 bases at V and 5 bases at J; junction bases unmatched: 11. The CDR3 is 15 residues long. The CDR3 region has the DNA TGCGCCAGCACCCCCGGGACAGGGAGAAGGACTGAAGCTTTCTTT. It yields the protein CASTPGTGRRTEAFF. Drawing the rest from reference TRBV5-1 and TRBJ1-1, the complete variable domain is KAGVTQTPRYLIKTRGQQVTLSCSPISGHRSVSWYQQTPGQGLQFLFEYFSETQRNKGNFPGRFSGRQFSNSRSEMNVSTLELGDSALYLCASTPGTGRRTEAFFGQGTRLTVV.

Here the CDR3 DNA reads TGTGCCACCTCTAACCGGGGGGCCAACGTCCTGACTTTC. Translated, it gives CATSNRGANVLTF. The rearrangement joins TRBV30 to TRBJ2-6; no clear D gene. Germline V gene data show CDR1 as GTSNPN and CDR2 as SVGIG (reference sequence). V lost 8 bases to trimming and J lost 4 bases, with 12 bases between them. This CDR3 spans 13 amino acids. The full variable domain, rest sourced from reference TRBV30 and TRBJ2-6, is SQTIHQWPATLVQPVGSPLSLECTVEGTSNPNLYWYRQAAGRGLQLLFYSVGIGQISSEVPQNLSASRPQDRQFILSSKKLLLSDSGFYLCATSNRGANVLTFGAGSRLTVL.

CDR3 amino acids: CASSADAGEQFF. The CDR3 nucleotides are TGTGCCAGCAGCGCGGATGCGGGTGAGCAGTTCTTC. The chain recombines TRBV7-3 with TRBJ2-1, with TRBD2 as a possible D gene (5 bases). This CDR3 has 12 residues. From germline, CDR1 is SGHTA and CDR2 FQGTGA. Trimming removed 5 bases at V and 9 bases at J, with 11 bases between.

CDR3 nucleotides: TGTGCCAGCAGCCCAGAATGGGACAGGGGACGCTATGGCTACACCTTC. It codes for CASSPEWDRGRYGYTF. The chain carries TRBV3-1 (or the pseudogene TRBV3-2) and TRBJ1-2; 10 nucleotides match TRBD1. Trimming at V came to 4 bases and at J to 4 bases, leaving 9 bases not matched to a gene. The CDR3 length is 16 residues. CDR1 is LGHDT and CDR2 is YNNKEL in the germline V gene (reference sequence).

The CDR3 DNA sequence: TGTGCCAGCAGCCAGGTTTCCGGGACAGGGGCCCCTTTCACCATATATTTT. Translated: CASSQVSGTGAPFTIYF. The rearrangement joins TRBV4-2 to TRBJ1-3; 10 nucleotides line up with TRBD1. Unmatched junction bases numbered 14, after V lost 3 bases and J lost 9 bases. The CDR3 contains 17 residues. CDR1 is LGHNA and CDR2 is YNFKEQ in the germline V gene.

V gene TRBV30 combines with J gene TRBJ1-3; D uncertain. The CDR3 is 15 residues long. Germline V CDR1 and CDR2: GTSNPN, SVGIG (reference sequence). V gave up 0 bases and J gave up 0 bases, with 9 bases separating them. The CDR3 DNA sequence: TGTGCCTGGAGTGTTTCGTCGAGCTCTGGAAACACCATATATTTT. Its translation: CAWSVSSSSGNTIYF.

This clone was found once. As DNA, the CDR3 is TGTGCCAGCAGCCAAGTTTCCGCCGCGGCTTGGGACTATGGCTACACCTTC. It codes for CASSQVSAAAWDYGYTF. The chain has TRBV3-1 (or the pseudogene TRBV3-2) and TRBJ1-2; D not resolved. The germline V and J ends were trimmed by 1 base and 3 bases, with 18 bases remaining between them. This CDR3 region has 17 residues. CDR1 and CDR2 (germline): LGHDT, YNNKEL (reference sequence).

The rearrangement links TRBV11-2 to TRBJ2-7, with 11 bases identical to TRBD1. The CDR3 is 14 residues long. Looked up from germline, CDR1 is SGHAT and CDR2 is FQNNGV. V shed 2 bases and J 12 bases; nucleotides not matched to a gene: 9. The CDR3 DNA reads TGTGCCAGCAGCTTACGGGACAGGGGGGCCTGGATGTACTTC. It specifies CASSLRDRGAWMYF. Full variable domain (outside the CDR3, taken from reference TRBV11-2 and TRBJ2-7): EAGVAQSPRYKIIEKRQSVAFWCNPISGHATLYWYQQILGQGPKLLIQFQNNGVVDDSQLPKDRFSAERLKGVDSTLKIQPAKLEDSAVYLCASSLRDRGAWMYFGPGTRLTVT.

Only one count was recorded for this clone. The CDR3 region has the DNA TGCAGCGTTGAGGGAGGCGGGGGGGCCGCCGGGGAGCTGTTTTTT. Its translation: CSVEGGGGAAGELFF. The chain carries TRBV29-1 and TRBJ2-2, with 9 bases that match TRBD2. Germline V gene sequence: CDR1 SQVTM, CDR2 ANQGSEA. J lost 6 bases, V lost 3 bases, and 8 bases had no gene match. The CDR3 loop spans 15 amino acids.